This T cell receptor beta chain was sequenced during a study of vaccination effects on CD4 cells after COVID-19. Whole-study context: Peptide-pool stimulation followed by sequencing identified expanded antigen-specific CD4+ clonotypes in the ViraFEST assay. The study sampled a couple of convalescent patients 16 days and one week before vaccination.

Following 10 days of culture, CD4+ T cells were isolated. IL-2 medium supplanted half the medium on days 3 and 7. Generated by immunoSEQ multiplex PCR, the TCRdb table keeps only in-frame clones and is missing some. The sample has about 64,000 clones, about two thirds seen once. Details on this clone: Its matching antigen is unknown.

The sequencing used CD4+ T cells from PBMCs cultured without peptide, collected before COVID-19 vaccination. This TCR was sampled from a human donor who had a prior SARS-CoV-2 infection.

The CDR3 region has the DNA TGTGCCAGCAGCAGACCACAGGGGTACAATGAGCAGTTCTTC. Protein: CASSRPQGYNEQFF. V is TRBV3-1 (or the pseudogene TRBV3-2) and J is TRBJ2-1; 7 bases agree with TRBD1. Germline V CDR1 and CDR2: LGHDT, YNNKEL (reference sequence). The CDR3 is 14 residues long. V trimming: 5 bases; J trimming: 4 bases; junction bases outside the gene matches: 5.